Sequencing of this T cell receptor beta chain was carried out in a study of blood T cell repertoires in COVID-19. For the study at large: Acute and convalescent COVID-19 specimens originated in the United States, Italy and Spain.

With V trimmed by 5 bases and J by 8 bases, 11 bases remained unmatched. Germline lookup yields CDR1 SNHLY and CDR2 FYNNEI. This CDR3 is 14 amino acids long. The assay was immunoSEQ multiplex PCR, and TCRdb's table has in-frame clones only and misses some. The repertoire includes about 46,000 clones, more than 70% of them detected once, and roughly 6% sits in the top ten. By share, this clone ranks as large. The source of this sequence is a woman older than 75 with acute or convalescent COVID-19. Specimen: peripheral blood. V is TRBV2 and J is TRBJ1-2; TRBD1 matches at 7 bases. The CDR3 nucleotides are TGTGCCAGCAGTCAAGTCGACAGGGAGGAGGGCTACACCTTC. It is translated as CASSQVDREEGYTF. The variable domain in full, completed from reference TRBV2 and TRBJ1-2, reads EPEVTQTPSHQVTQMGQEVILRCVPISNHLYFYWYRQILGQKVEFLVSFYNNEISEKSEIFDDQFSVERPDGSNFTLKIRSTKLEDSAMYFCASSQVDREEGYTFGSGTRLTVV.